Listed below are T cell receptor beta chains from one sample, sequenced in a study of chemoradiotherapy in HPV16-positive cancers. Repertoires were generated with immunoSEQ multiplex PCR, while TCRdb's copy carries only in-frame clones and drops some. The sample includes about 32,000 clones, about 87% of them seen just once. The sequencing used blood, collected from a patient who underwent chemoradiotherapy. The receptors shown here come from a human donor with HPV-associated anogenital cancer. The CDR3 runs from the conserved cysteine through the conserved F or W.

>TRBV25-1|TRBJ2-3|14
CASSGKLSTDTQYF
>TRBV5-1|TRBJ2-5|14
CASSLGTGEETQYF
>TRBV7-9|TRBJ1-4|16
CASSLGKQLVGEKLFF
>TRBV5-4|TRBJ2-3|16
CASSRKTGGEADTQYF
>TRBV19|TRBJ1-6|13
CASSAEPGAPLHF
>TRBV11-2|TRBJ2-1|15
CASSLLAGALNEQFF
>TRBV5-6|TRBJ2-3|14
CASSSTGEGDTQYF
>TRBV9|TRBJ2-2|16
CASSPSTGGLTGELFF
>TRBV5-6|TRBJ2-3|18
CASSQLLGVAGSGDTQYF
>TRBV6-1|TRBJ1-1|13
CASSEGGRPEAFF
>TRBV11-1|TRBJ2-1|17
CASSSNGLASSYNEQFF
>TRBV19|TRBJ1-4|14
CASLRVGATEKLFF
>TRBV5-6|TRBJ1-2|16
CASSIIPGLSGYGYTF
>TRBV27|TRBJ1-5|15
CASSRQGAPNQPQHF
>TRBV28|TRBJ1-5|16
CASSLLSGGPGQPQHF
>TRBV11-2|TRBJ1-2|18
CASSLEGLGSSKNYGYTF
>TRBV6-1|TRBJ1-2|13
CASSEGLGYGYTF
>TRBV2|TRBJ2-7|14
CAGTGTSGSYEQYF
>TRBV2|TRBJ1-3|15
CASSRNQGPGNTIYF
>TRBV7-6|TRBJ2-3|15
CASSLVRGGTDTQYF
>TRBV5-1|TRBJ2-3|21
CASSLSSMTVTLPPSTDTQYF
>TRBV6-1|TRBJ1-2|14
CASSEAGIRYGYTF
>TRBV5-1|TRBJ2-7|13
CASKGQGNYEQYF
>TRBV10-3|TRBJ2-3|16
CAISDPLGGGVDTQYF
>TRBV11-3|TRBJ2-3|13
CASSLSGGDTQYF
>TRBV6-6|-|15
CASSSTGTGTYEQYF
>TRBV19|TRBJ1-1|15
CASSIGQGPNTEAFF
>TRBV5-1|TRBJ1-5|15
CASSLGQGDNQPQHF
>TRBV6-5|TRBJ1-1|15
CASSWSATKNTEAFF
>TRBV6-1|TRBJ1-3|15
CASSEAWGRGNTIYF
>TRBV5-1|TRBJ2-6|16
CASSLPTGSGANVLTF
>TRBV7-2|TRBJ2-2|14
CASSLGAHTGELFF
>TRBV11-2|TRBJ1-2|14
CASSPLGGAYGYTF
>TRBV19|TRBJ2-2|15
CASSMLGTRAGELFF
>TRBV2|TRBJ1-1|14
CASSLGLMNTEAFF
>TRBV30|TRBJ2-7|13
CAWSGTGRYEQYF